The T cell receptor beta chain under discussion was sequenced for a study of T cell repertoires in aging, cancer and after chemotherapy. Study summary: Roughly 8.8 million TCR reads made up the full dataset.

Germline V gives CDR1 SEHNR, CDR2 FQNEAQ (reference sequence). There are 15 residues in the CDR3. Trimming stripped 1 base from V and 0 bases from J, with 7 bases between. Rearranged V-D-J TRB sequences were amplified with a mixed TRB-A/B primer pool. TCRdb re-called the multiplex PCR reads through MiXCR, storing one row per CDR3 protein. Altogether over 3,500 distinct CDR3 sequences are present, about 40% being singletons, with the ten largest covering 55% to 65%. This clonotype was seen a handful of times. Its antigen remains unidentified. Amplification of TCR beta used genomic DNA extracted from peripheral blood. The study, taken as a whole, reports: Untreated cancer patients had significantly lower blood TCR diversity than age-matched healthy donors.

Sequenced input: blood. This chain links TRBV7-9 with TRBJ1-3, with unresolved D. This TCR derives from a human donor with a solid tumor. The CDR3 is CASSLGSASGNTIYF. In DNA, the CDR3 is TGTGCCAGCAGCTTAGGTTCGGCCTCTGGAAACACCATATATTTT.